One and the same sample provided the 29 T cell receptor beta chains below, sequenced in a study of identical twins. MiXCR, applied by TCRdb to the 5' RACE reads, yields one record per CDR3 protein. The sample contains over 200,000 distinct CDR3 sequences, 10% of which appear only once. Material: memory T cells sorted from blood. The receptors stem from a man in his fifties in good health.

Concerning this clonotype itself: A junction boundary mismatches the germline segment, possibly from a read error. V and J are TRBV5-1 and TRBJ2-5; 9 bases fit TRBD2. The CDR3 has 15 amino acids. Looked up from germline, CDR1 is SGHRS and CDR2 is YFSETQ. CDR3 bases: TGCGCCAGAAGCTTGGAGGCGGGGGGGCCGAAGACCCAGTACTTC. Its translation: CARSLEAGGPKTQYF.

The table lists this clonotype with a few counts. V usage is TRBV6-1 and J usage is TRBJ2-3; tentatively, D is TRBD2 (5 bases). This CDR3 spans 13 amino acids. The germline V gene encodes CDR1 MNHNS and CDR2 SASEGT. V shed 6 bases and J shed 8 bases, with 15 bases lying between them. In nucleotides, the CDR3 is TGTGCCAGCAGCAATAACCGAGGAGGTACGCAGTATTTT. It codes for CASSNNRGGTQYF.

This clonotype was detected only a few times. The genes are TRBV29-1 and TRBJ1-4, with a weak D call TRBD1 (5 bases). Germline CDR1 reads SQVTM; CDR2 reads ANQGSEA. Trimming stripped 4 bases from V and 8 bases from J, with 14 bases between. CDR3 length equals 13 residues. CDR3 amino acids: CSVVAQGGEKLFF. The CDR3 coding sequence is TGCAGCGTTGTGGCGCAGGGAGGCGAAAAACTGTTTTTT.

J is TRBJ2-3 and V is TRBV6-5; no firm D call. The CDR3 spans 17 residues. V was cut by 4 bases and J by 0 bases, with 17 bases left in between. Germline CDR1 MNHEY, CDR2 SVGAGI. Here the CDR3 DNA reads TGTGCCAGCAGTTCCTTTTTGATCCCCCAAAGCACAGATACGCAGTATTTT. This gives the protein CASSSFLIPQSTDTQYF.

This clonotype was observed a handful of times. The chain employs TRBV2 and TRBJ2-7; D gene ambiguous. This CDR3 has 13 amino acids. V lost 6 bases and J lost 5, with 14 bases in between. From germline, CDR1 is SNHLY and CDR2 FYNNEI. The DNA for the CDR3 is TGTGCCAGCAGGATGTGGGGTATAAACGAGCAGTACTTC. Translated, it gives CASRMWGINEQYF.

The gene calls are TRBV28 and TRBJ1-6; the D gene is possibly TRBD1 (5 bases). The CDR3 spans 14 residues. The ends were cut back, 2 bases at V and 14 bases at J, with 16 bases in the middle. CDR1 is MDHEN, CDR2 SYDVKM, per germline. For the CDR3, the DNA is TGTGCCAGCAGTTTACTGATACAGGCCACAACCCTCCACTTT. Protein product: CASSLLIQATTLHF.

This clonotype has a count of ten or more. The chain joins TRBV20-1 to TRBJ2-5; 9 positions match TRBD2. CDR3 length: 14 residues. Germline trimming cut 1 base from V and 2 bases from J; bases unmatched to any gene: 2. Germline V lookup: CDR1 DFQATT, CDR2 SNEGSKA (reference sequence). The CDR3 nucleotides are TGCAGTGCTAGAGTAGCGGGGGAACAAGAGACCCAGTACTTC. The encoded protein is CSARVAGEQETQYF.

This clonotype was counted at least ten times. Written as DNA, the CDR3 is TGCAGCGTTGTGTCCCGGGACAGGTCCTACGAGCAGTACTTC. Its protein is CSVVSRDRSYEQYF. This chain uses TRBV29-1 with TRBJ2-7; 8 bases line up with TRBD1. J was trimmed by 1 base and V by 4 bases; bases with no gene match: 6. Germline values: CDR1 SQVTM, CDR2 ANQGSEA. The CDR3 spans 14 residues.

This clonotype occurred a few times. CDR3 protein: CASSRSSAQFF. The CDR3 DNA reads as TGTGCCAGCAGCCGATCTAGCGCACAGTTCTTC. The V and J genes are TRBV7-2 and TRBJ2-1; maybe TRBD2 (6 bases). The CDR3 has 11 amino acids. Trimming took 5 bases from V and 13 from J, leaving 12 bases between them. The germline gives CDR1 SGHTA, CDR2 FQGNSA.

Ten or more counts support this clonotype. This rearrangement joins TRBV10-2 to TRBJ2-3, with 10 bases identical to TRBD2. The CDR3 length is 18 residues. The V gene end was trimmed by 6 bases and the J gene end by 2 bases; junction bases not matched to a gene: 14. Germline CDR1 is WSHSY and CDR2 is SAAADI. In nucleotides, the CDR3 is TGCGCCAGCAGCACGGGACTAGCGAACGCATTATACACAGATACGCAGTATTTT. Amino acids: CASSTGLANALYTDTQYF.

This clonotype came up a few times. The CDR3 sequence: CASSSGVGGYTF. The CDR3 DNA sequence: TGTGCCAGCAGCAGCGGGGTGGGGGGCTACACCTTC. The rearrangement joins TRBV4-2 to TRBJ1-2; D remains ambiguous. The CDR3 sequence is 12 residues long. Germline CDR1 LGHNA, CDR2 YNFKEQ. V lost 5 bases, J lost 8 bases, and 12 bases lay in between.

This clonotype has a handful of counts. The CDR3 DNA reads as TGTGCCATCAGTGGACTAGCGGGGTCCACAGATACGCAGTATTTT. This codes for CAISGLAGSTDTQYF. The rearrangement uses TRBV10-3 and TRBJ2-3; 11 nucleotides match TRBD2. CDR1 is ENHRY, CDR2 SYGVKD, per germline. The CDR3 runs 15 residues. V gave up 4 bases and J gave up 2 bases; unmatched junction bases: 2.

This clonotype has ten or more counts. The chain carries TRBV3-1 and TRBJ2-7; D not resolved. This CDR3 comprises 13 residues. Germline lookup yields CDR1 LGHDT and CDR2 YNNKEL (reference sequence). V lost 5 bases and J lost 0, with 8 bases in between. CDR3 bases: TGTGCCAGCAGCGATTATGTCTCCTACGAGCAGTACTTC. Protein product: CASSDYVSYEQYF.

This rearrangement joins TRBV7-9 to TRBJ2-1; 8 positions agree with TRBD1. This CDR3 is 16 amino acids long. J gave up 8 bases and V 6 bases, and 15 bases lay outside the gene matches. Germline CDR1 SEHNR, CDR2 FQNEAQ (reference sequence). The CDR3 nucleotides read TGTGCCAGCAGATCACAGACAGGGGCCCACAATGATGAGCAGTTCTTC. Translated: CASRSQTGAHNDEQFF.

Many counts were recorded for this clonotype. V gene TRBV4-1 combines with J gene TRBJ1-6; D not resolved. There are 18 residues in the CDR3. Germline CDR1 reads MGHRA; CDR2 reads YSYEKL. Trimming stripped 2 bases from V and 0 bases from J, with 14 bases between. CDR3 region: CASSQMTFKASYNSPLHF. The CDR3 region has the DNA TGCGCCAGCAGCCAAATGACGTTTAAGGCCTCCTATAATTCACCCCTCCACTTT.

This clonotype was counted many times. The CDR3 DNA reads TGTGCCAGCAGTTGGGGCCGGGGGGTTGGTCAGCCCCAGCATTTT. Its translation is CASSWGRGVGQPQHF. The J gene is TRBJ1-5, the V gene TRBV28; D might be TRBD1 (5 bases). In germline, CDR1 is MDHEN, CDR2 SYDVKM. This CDR3 has 15 residues. Between the trimmed V and J ends, which lost 4 bases and 6 bases, there was a span of 16 bases.

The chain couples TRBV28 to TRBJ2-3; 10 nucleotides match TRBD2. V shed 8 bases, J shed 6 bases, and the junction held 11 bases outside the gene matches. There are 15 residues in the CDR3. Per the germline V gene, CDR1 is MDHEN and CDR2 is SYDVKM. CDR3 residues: CASWDLAGEGDTQYF. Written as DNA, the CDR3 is TGTGCCAGCTGGGACCTAGCGGGAGAAGGGGATACGCAGTATTTT.

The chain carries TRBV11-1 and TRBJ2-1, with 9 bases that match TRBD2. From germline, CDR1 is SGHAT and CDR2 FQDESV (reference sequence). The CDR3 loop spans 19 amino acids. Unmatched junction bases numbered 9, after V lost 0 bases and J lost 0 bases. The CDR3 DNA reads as TGTGCCAGCAGCTTAGCCCTCGTAGTTAGCGGGAGCTCCTACAATGAGCAGTTCTTC. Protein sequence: CASSLALVVSGSSYNEQFF. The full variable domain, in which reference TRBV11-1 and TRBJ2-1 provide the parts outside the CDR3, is EAEVAQSPRYKITEKSQAVAFWCDPISGHATLYWYRQILGQGPELLVQFQDESVVDDSQLPKDRFSAERLKGVDSTLKIQPAELGDSAMYLCASSLALVVSGSSYNEQFFGPGTRLTVL.

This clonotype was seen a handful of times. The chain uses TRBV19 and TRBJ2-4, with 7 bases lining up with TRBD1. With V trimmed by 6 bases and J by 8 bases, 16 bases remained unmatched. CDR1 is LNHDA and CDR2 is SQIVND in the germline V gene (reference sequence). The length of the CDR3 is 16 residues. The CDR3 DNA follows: TGTGCCAGTAGCCATAGACAGGGTCCGGTGGGGGACATTCAGTACTTC. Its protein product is CASSHRQGPVGDIQYF. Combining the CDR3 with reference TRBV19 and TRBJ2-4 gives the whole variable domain DGGITQSPKYLFRKEGQNVTLSCEQNLNHDAMYWYRQDPGQGLRLIYYSQIVNDFQKGDIAEGYSVSREKKESFPLTVTSAQKNPTAFYLCASSHRQGPVGDIQYFGAGTRLSVL.

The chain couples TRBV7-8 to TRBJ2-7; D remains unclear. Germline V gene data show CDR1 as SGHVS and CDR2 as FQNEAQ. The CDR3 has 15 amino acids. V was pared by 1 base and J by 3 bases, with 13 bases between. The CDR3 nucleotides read TGTGCCAGCAGCTTAGTGGGCGGCAGAAGCTACGAGCAGTACTTC. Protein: CASSLVGGRSYEQYF.

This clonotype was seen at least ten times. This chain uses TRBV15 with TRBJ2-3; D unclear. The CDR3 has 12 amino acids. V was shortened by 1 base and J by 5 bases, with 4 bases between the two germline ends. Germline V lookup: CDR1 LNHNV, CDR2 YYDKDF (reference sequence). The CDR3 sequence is CATSRGGDTQYF. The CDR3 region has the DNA TGTGCCACCAGCAGAGGGGGAGATACGCAGTATTTT.

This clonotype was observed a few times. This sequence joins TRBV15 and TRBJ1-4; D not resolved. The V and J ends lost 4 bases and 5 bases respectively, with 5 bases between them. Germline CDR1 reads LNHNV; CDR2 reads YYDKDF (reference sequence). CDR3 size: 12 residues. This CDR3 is CATSTRNEKLFF. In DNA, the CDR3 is TGTGCCACCAGCACACGGAATGAAAAACTGTTTTTT.

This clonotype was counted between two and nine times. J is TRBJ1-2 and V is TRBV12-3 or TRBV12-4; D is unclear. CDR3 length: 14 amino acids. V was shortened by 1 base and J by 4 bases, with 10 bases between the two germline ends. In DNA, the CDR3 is TGTGCCAGCAGTTTAGACGGAGCGATCTATGGCTACACCTTC. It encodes CASSLDGAIYGYTF.

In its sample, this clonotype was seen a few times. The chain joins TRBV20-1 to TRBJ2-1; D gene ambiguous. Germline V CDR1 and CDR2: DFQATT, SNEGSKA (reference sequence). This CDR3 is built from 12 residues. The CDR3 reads CSSPLTYNEQFF. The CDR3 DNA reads TGCAGCTCCCCGCTTACCTACAATGAGCAGTTCTTC.

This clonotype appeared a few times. CDR3 coding DNA: TGTGCCAGCAGCTTCTCCACAACAGATACGCAGTATTTT. Its protein product is CASSFSTTDTQYF. The chain employs TRBV7-6 and TRBJ2-3; no clear D. The CDR3 runs to 13 residues. V lost 3 bases to trimming and J lost 3 bases, with 7 bases between them. The germline V gene has CDR1 SGHVS and CDR2 FNYEAQ.

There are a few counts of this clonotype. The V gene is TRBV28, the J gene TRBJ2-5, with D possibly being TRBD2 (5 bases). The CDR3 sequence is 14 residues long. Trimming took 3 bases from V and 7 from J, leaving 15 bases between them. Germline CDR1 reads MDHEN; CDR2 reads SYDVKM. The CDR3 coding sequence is TGTGCCAGCAGTTTCTCTAGCTCCTCGGGGACCCAGTACTTC. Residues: CASSFSSSSGTQYF.

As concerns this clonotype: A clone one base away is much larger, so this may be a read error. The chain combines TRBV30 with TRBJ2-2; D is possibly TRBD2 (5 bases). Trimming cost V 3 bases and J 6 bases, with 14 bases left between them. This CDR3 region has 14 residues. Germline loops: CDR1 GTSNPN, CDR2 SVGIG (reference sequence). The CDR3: CAWRGSYNPGELFF. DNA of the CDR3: TGTGCCTGGAGGGGGAGTTATAACCCCGGGGAGCTGTTTTTT.

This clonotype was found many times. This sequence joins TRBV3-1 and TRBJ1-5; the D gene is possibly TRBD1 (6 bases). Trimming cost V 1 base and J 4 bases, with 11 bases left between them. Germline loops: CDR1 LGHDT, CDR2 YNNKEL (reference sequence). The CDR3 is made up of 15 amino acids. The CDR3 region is CASSQVLGANQPQHF. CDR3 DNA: TGTGCCAGCAGCCAAGTGCTGGGGGCTAATCAGCCCCAGCATTTT.

The CDR3 sequence is CSANRGRGQETQYF. The CDR3 coding sequence is TGCAGTGCAAACCGGGGCCGGGGGCAAGAGACCCAGTACTTC. The J gene is TRBJ2-5, the V gene TRBV20-1; possibly TRBD2 for D (6 bases). The ends were cut back, 6 bases at V and 2 bases at J, with 16 bases in the middle. CDR1 and CDR2 (germline): DFQATT, SNEGSKA (reference sequence). CDR3 size: 14 residues.